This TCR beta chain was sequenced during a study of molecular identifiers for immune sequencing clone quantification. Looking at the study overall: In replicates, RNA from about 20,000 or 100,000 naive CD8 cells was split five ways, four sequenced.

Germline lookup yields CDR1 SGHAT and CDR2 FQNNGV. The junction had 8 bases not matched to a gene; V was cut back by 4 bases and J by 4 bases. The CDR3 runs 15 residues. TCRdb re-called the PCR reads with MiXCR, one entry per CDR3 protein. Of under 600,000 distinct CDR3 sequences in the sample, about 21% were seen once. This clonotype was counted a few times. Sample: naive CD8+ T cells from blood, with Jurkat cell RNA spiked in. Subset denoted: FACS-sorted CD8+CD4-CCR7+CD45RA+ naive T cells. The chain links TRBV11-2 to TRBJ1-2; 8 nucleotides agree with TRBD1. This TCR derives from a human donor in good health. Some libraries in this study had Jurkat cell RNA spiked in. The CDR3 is CASSSSGGEAYGYTF. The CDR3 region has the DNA TGTGCCAGCAGCTCTTCAGGGGGCGAGGCCTATGGCTACACCTTC.